This T cell receptor (beta chain) was observed in a study of blood T cell repertoires in COVID-19 (TCRdb year 2020). About the investigation overall: Collaborator samples came from the United States, Italy and Spain and covered acute and convalescent phases of COVID-19. The material from the prospective study consisted of cDNA or gDNA derived from T cells, B-cell-depleted T cells, or PBMCs. The dataset comprised deeply sampled blood TCRbeta repertoires from subjects exposed to, actively infected with, or recovered from COVID-19. The repertoires were made available in a free public database intended to serve as a resource for research on the immune response to SARS-CoV-2. The samples were drawn from the first 160 participants of the ongoing ImmuneRACE study and from more than 1,000 subjects provided by 6 global collaborators. The sample metadata nearly always contained a de-identified subject ID, COVID-19 status, age in years and sex. Where available, HLA class I and class II types were obtained from metadata supplied by the sample provider rather than from assay-based typing. What the study reported, not specific to this receptor: The amount of clinical and demographic metadata varied by source and participant and was provided uncurated.

On this clone itself: No cognate antigen has been identified for it. The sample holds no much larger clone one base away, and base qualities are not on file.

Each collaborating institution followed its own protocols to collect whole blood in K2EDTA tubes. For TCRbeta analysis, collaborators shipped samples in one of three forms: frozen whole blood, isolated PBMCs, or DNA extracted from either of those sample types. TCRbeta CDR3 regions were amplified from genomic DNA by means of the immunoSEQ Assay, a bias-controlled multiplex PCR. The paper's data handling went like this. The number of nucleated cells in each sample was estimated from the amplification of reference gene primers within the assay. Sequence reads were collapsed and filtered to measure the absolute abundance of every unique TCRbeta CDR3 rearrangement. Productive Simpson clonality was computed per sample as the square root of Simpson's diversity index over productive rearrangements. TCRdb provides this immuneACCESS table in a form limited to in-frame rearrangements. Some clones are lacking; in checked studies, under half of them reflect an unresolved V gene, and why the rest are absent is not known. V, J and clone size are those of that table, while D and trimming were read from the DNA. This sample is represented by 250,000 or so clones; roughly 87% of them were singletons. The top ten constitute approximately 3.3% of the sample.

This clonotype was sampled from a man younger than 30 with active or convalescent COVID-19. Input material: peripheral blood.

CDR3 reads: CASSLEGFSGNTIYF. The bases read TGTGCCAGCAGCCTAGAGGGCTTCTCTGGAAACACCATATATTTT. The sequence links TRBV3-1 (or the pseudogene TRBV3-2) to TRBJ1-3; the D gene remains uncertain. Reading the germline V gene (reference sequence) gives CDR1 LGHDT and CDR2 YNNKEL. A distance of 10 bases separates the germline ends of V and J, which lose 4 bases and 0 bases respectively. The CDR3 goes from the cysteine to the phenylalanine over 15 residues. Just the 45-base CDR3 DNA is kept, in frame starting at base 1.